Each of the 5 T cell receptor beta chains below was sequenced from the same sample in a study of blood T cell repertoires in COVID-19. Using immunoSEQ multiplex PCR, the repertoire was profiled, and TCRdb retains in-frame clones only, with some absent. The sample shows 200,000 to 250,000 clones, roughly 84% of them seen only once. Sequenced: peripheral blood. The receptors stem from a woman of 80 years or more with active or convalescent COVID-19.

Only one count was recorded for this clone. The CDR3 DNA sequence: TGCGCCAGCAGCTTGGGGCGGGGAGGGTACGAGCAGTACTTC. Amino acid sequence: CASSLGRGGYEQYF. This chain connects TRBV5-1 to TRBJ2-7; 7 bases align to TRBD2. This CDR3 has 14 residues. With V trimmed by 0 bases and J by 4 bases, 4 bases remained unmatched. Looked up from germline, CDR1 is SGHRS and CDR2 is YFSETQ. The whole variable domain, remainder taken from reference TRBV5-1 and TRBJ2-7, is KAGVTQTPRYLIKTRGQQVTLSCSPISGHRSVSWYQQTPGQGLQFLFEYFSETQRNKGNFPGRFSGRQFSNSRSEMNVSTLELGDSALYLCASSLGRGGYEQYFGPGTRLTVT.

CDR3 nucleotides: TGTGCCACCAGCGTCGCCCGGTCTACGCAGTATTTT. Translating gives CATSVARSTQYF. The V gene is TRBV15, the J gene TRBJ2-3; no clear D. The CDR3 covers 12 residues. Trimming stripped 5 bases from V and 8 bases from J, with 11 bases between. The germline CDR1 and CDR2 sequences are LNHNV and YYDKDF (reference sequence).

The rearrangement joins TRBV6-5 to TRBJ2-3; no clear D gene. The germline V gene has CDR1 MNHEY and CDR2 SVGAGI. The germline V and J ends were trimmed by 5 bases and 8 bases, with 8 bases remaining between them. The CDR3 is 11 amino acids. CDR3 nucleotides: TGTGCCAGCAGTCTAGGCGTTACGCAGTATTTT. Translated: CASSLGVTQYF.

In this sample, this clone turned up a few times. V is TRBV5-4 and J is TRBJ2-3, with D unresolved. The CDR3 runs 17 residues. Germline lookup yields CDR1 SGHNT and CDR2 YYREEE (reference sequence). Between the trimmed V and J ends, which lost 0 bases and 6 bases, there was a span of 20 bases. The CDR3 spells CASSLGVTFTSLDTQYF. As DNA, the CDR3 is TGTGCCAGCAGCTTGGGCGTTACGTTCACCTCGTTGGATACGCAGTATTTT.

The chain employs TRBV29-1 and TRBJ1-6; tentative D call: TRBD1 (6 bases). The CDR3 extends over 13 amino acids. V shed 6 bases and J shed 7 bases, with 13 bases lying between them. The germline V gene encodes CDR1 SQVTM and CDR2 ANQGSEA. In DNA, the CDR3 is TGCAGCGTCAAACAGGGTTCCAATTCACCCCTCCACTTT. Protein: CSVKQGSNSPLHF.